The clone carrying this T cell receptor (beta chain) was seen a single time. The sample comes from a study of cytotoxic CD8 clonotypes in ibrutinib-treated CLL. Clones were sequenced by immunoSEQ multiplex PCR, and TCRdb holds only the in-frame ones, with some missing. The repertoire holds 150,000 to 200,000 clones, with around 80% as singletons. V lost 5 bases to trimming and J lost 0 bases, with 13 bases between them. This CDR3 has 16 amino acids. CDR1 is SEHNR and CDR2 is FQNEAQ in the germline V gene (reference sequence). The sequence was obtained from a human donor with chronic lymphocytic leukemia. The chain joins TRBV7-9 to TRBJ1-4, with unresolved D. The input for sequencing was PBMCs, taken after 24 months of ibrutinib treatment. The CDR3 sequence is CASSPERVTTNEKLFF. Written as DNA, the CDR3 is TGTGCCAGCAGCCCCGAGAGGGTGACAACTAATGAAAAACTGTTTTTT.